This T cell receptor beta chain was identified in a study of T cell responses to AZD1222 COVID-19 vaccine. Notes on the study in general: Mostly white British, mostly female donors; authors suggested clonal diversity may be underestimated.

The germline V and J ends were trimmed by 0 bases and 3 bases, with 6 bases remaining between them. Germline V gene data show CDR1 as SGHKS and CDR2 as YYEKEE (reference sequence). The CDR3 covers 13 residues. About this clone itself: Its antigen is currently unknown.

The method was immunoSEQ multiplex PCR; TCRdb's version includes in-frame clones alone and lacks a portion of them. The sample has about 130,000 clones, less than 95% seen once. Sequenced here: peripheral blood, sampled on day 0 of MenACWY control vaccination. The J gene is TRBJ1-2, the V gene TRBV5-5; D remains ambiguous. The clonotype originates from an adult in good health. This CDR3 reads CASSLVLDYGYTF. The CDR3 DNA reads TGTGCCAGCAGCTTGGTGCTAGACTATGGCTACACCTTC.